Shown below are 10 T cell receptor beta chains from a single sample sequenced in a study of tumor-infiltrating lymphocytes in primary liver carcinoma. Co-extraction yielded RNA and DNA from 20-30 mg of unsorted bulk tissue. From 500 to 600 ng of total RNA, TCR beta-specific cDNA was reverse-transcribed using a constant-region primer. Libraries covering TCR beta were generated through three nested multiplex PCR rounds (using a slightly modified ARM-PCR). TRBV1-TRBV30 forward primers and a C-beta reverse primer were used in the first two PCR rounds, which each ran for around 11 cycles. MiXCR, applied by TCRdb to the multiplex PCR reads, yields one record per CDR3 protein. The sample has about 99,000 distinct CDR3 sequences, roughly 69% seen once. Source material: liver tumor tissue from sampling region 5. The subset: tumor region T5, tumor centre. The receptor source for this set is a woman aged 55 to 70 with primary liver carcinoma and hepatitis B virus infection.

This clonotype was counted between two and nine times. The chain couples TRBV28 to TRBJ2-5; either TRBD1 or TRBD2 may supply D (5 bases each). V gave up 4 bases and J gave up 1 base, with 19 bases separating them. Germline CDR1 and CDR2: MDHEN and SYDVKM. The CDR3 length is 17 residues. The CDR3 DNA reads TGTGCCAGCAGTTGGGACGGGTGGGGCCCAACCCAAGAGACCCAGTACTTC. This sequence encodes CASSWDGWGPTQETQYF.

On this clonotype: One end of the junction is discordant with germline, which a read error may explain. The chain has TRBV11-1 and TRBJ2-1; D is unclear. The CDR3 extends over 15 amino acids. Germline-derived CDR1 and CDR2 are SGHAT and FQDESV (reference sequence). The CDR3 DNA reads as TGTGCCAGCAGCGCGTGGCTTAGATCCTGCAATGAGCAGTTCTTC. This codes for CASSAWLRSCNEQFF. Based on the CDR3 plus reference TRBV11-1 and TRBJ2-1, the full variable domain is EAEVAQSPRYKITEKSQAVAFWCDPISGHATLYWYRQILGQGPELLVQFQDESVVDDSQLPKDRFSAERLKGVDSTLKIQPAELGDSAMYLCASSAWLRSCNEQFFGPGTRLTVL.

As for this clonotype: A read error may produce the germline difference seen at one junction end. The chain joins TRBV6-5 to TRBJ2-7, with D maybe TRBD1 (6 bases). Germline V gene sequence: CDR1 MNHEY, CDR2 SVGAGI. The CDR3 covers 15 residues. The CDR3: CTSSYRVAGSYEQYF. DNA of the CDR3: TGTACCAGCAGTTACAGGGTTGCGGGTTCCTACGAGCAGTACTTC.

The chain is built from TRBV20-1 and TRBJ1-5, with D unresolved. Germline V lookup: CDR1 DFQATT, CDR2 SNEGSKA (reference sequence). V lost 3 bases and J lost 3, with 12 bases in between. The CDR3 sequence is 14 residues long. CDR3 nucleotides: TGCAGTGCTAGTGGGCGGCTGCCCAATCAGCCCCAGCATTTT. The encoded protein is CSASGRLPNQPQHF.

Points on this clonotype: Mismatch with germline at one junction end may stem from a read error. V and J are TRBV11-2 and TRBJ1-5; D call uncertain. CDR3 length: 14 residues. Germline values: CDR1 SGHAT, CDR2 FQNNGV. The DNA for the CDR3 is TGTGCTAGCAGATTTGACGGTATCAATCAGCCCCAGCATTTT. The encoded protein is CASRFDGINQPQHF.

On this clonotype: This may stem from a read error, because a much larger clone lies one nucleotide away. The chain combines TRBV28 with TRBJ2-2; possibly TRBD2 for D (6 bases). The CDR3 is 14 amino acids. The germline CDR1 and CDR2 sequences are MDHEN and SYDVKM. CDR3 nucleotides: TGTGCCAGCAGCCAGAGGAGAGACACCGGGGGGCTGTTTTTT. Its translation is CASSQRRDTGGLFF. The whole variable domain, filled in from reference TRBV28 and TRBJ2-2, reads DVKVTQSSRYLVKRTGEKVFLECVQDMDHENMFWYRQDPGLGLRLIYFSYDVKMKEKGDIPEGYSVSREKKERFSLILESASTNQTSMYLCASSQRRDTGGLFFGEGSRLTVL.

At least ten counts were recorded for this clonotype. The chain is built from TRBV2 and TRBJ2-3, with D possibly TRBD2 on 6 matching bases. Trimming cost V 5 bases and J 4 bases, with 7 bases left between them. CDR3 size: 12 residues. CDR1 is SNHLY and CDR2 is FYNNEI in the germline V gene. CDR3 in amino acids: CASSTGADTQYF. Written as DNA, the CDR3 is TGTGCCAGCAGTACGGGGGCAGATACGCAGTATTTT.

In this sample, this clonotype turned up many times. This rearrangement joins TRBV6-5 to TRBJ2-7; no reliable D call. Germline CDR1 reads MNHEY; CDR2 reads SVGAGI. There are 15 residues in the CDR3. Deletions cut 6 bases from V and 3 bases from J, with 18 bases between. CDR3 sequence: CASRGPRQAYYEQYF. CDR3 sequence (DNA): TGTGCCAGCAGGGGCCCACGGCAGGCCTACTACGAGCAGTACTTC.

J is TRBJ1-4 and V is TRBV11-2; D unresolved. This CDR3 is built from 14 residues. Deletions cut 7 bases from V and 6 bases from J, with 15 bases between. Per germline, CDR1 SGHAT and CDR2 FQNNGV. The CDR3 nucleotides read TGTGCCAGCAACCCGGAACACGTCTATGAAAAACTGTTTTTT. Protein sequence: CASNPEHVYEKLFF.

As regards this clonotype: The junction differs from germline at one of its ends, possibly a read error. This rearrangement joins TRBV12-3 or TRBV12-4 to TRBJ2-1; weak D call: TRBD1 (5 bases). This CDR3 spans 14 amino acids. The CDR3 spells CACSSMGPSSEQFF. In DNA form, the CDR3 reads TGTGCCTGCAGTTCAATGGGGCCGAGCAGTGAGCAGTTCTTC.